This T cell receptor beta chain stems from a study of beta chain features in type 1 diabetes. This clone was detected only a few times. Antigen: not known. The CDR3 consists of 15 residues. Germline V gene lookup returns CDR1 SGHRS and CDR2 YFSETQ. The V gene lost 0 bases and the J gene lost 2 bases, with 11 bases spanning the gap. cDNA synthesis used the whole RNA isolate, giving expressed TCRB sequences. Only in-frame clones appear in the TCRdb table, and some are missing; sequencing was by immunoSEQ multiplex PCR. The table lists approximately 15,000 clones, roughly 69% of them singletons. General study findings and limits: Patients with Type 1 diabetes showed moderately but significantly shorter TCRB CDR3s in all four CD4+ subsets.

This TCR came from a man aged 30-40 years with type 1 diabetes. The rearrangement uses TRBV5-1 and TRBJ2-5, with D maybe TRBD2 (5 bases). Sequenced input: Tregs from blood. CDR3 in amino acids: CASSLAGSRQETQYF. The CDR3 DNA sequence: TGCGCCAGCAGCTTGGCGGGGTCCAGACAAGAGACCCAGTACTTC.